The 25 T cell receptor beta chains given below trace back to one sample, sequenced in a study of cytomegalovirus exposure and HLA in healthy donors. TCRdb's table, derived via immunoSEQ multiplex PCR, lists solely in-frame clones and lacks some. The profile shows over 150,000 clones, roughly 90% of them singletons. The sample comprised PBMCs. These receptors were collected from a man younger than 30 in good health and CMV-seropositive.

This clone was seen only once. CDR3 in DNA: TGTGCCAGCAGTTCCTCCGGGACAGGGGGCTACGAGCAGTACTTC. Its protein product is CASSSSGTGGYEQYF. This rearrangement joins TRBV27 to TRBJ2-7, with 11 bases fitting TRBD1. The V and J ends lost 4 bases and 3 bases, in that order; junction bases with no gene match: 5. CDR3 length: 15 amino acids. Germline assignment: CDR1 MNHEY and CDR2 SMNVEV (reference sequence).

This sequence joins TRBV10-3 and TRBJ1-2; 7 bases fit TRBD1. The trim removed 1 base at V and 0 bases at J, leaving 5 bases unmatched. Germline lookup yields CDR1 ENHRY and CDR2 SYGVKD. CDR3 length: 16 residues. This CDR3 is CAISEWGQTANYGYTF. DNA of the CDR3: TGTGCCATCAGTGAGTGGGGACAGACAGCTAACTATGGCTACACCTTC.

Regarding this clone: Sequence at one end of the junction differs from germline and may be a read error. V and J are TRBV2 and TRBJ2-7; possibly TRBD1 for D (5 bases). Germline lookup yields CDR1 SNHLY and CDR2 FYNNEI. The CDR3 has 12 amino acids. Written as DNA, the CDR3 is TGTGCCAGCAGTGAACCGACAGCATCCGGTTTCTTC. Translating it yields CASSEPTASGFF.

The CDR3 protein is CASSELQGNRELFF. The CDR3, as DNA: TGTGCCAGCAGCGAACTACAGGGCAACCGGGAGCTGTTTTTT. The V gene is TRBV13, the J gene TRBJ2-2; TRBD1 might be the D (6 bases). CDR3 length equals 14 residues. Trimming stripped 5 bases from V and 9 bases from J, with 16 bases between. The germline V gene encodes CDR1 PRHDT and CDR2 FYEKMQ (reference sequence).

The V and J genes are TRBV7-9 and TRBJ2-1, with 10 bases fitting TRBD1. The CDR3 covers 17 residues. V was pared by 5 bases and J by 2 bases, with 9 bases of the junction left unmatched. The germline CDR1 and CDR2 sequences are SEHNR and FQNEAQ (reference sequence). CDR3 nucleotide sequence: TGTGCCAGCAGCCACCGGGCCGGGACAGGGGCCTACAATGAGCAGTTCTTC. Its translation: CASSHRAGTGAYNEQFF.

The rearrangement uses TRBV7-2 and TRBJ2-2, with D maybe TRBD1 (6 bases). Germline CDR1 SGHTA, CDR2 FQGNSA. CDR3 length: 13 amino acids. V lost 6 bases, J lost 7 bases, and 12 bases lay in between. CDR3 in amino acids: CASSGGLGGELFF. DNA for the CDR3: TGTGCCAGCAGTGGGGGCTTGGGCGGGGAGCTGTTTTTT.

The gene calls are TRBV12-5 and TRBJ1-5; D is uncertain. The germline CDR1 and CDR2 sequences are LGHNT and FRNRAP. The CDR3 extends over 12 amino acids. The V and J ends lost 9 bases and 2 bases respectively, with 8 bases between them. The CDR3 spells CASRRGNQPQHF. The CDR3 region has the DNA TGTGCTAGCCGCCGGGGCAATCAGCCCCAGCATTTT.

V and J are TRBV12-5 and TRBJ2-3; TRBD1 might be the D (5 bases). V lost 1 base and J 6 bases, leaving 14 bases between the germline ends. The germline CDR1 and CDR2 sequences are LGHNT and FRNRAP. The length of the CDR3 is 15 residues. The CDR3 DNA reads TGTGCTAGTGGTTTGGCACAGGTTAAAGAGGATACGCAGTATTTT. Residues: CASGLAQVKEDTQYF.

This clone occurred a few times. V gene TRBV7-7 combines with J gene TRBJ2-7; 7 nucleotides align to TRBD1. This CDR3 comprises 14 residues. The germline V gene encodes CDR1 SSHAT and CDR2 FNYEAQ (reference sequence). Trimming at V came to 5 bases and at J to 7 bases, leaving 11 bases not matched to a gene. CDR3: CASSPRQGFAEQYF. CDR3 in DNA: TGTGCCAGCAGCCCTAGACAGGGTTTCGCGGAGCAGTACTTC.

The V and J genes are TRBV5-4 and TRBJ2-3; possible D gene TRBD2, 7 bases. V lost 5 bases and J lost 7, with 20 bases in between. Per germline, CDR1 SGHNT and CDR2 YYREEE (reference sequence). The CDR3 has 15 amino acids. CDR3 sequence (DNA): TGTGCCAGCAGTCCCGCGGGGGCCGCCTCGAATACGCAGTATTTT. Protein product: CASSPAGAASNTQYF.

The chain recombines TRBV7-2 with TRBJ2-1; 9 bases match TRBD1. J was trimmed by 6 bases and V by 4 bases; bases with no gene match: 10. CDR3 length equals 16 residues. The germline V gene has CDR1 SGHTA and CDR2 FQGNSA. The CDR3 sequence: CASSSFGTGLLNEQFF. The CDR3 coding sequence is TGTGCCAGCAGCTCCTTCGGGACAGGGTTGCTCAATGAGCAGTTCTTC.

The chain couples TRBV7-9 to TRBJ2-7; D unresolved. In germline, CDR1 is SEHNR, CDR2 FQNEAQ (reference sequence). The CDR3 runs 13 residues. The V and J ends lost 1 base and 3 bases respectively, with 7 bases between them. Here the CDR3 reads CASSLGPVYEQYF. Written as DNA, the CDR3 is TGTGCCAGCAGCTTAGGCCCGGTCTACGAGCAGTACTTC.

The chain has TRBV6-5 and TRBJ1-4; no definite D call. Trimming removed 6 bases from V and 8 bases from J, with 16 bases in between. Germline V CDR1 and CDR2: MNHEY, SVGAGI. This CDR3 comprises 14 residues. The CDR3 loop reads CASSAGSLREKLFF. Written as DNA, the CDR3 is TGTGCCAGCAGCGCCGGGTCGCTGAGAGAAAAACTGTTTTTT.

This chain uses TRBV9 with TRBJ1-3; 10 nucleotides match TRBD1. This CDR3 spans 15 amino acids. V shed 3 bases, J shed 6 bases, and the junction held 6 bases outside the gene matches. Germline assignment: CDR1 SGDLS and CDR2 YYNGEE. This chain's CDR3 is CASSGSGTGVNTIYF. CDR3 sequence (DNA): TGTGCCAGCAGCGGCTCCGGGACAGGGGTAAACACCATATATTTT.

The CDR3 DNA reads TGTGCCAGCAGCTTCCCCGCGCAGGATAGCAATCAGCCCCAGCATTTT. Its protein product is CASSFPAQDSNQPQHF. The chain has TRBV5-6 and TRBJ1-5; no clear D. The germline V gene encodes CDR1 SGHDT and CDR2 YYEEEE. This CDR3 contains 16 residues. V was cut by 2 bases and J by 0 bases, with 12 bases left in between.

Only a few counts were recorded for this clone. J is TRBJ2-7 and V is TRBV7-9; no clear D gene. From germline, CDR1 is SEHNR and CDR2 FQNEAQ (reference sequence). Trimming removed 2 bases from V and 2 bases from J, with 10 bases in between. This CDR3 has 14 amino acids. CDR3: CASSLPRSPYEQYF. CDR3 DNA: TGTGCCAGCAGCTTACCTAGGTCACCCTACGAGCAGTACTTC.

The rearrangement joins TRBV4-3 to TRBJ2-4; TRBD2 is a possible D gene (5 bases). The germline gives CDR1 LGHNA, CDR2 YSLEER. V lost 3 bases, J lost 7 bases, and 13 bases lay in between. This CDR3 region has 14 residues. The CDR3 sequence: CASSQNLAANIQYF. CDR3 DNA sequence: TGCGCCAGCAGCCAGAACCTAGCCGCCAACATTCAGTACTTC.

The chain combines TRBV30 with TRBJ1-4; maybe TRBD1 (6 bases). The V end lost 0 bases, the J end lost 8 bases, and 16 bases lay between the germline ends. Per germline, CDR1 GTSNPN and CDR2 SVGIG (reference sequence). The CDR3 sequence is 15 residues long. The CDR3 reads CAWSVSGARGEKLFF. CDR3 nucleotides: TGTGCCTGGAGTGTTTCAGGGGCCAGAGGCGAAAAACTGTTTTTT.

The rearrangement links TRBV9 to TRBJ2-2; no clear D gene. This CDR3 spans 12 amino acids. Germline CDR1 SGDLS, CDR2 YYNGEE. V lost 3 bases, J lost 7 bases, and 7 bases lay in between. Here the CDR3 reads CASSAFLGELFF. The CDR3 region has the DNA TGTGCCAGCAGCGCCTTCCTCGGGGAGCTGTTTTTT.

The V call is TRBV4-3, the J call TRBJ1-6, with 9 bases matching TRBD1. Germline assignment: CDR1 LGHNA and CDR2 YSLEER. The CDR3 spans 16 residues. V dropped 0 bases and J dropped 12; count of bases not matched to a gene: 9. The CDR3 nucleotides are TGCGCCAGCAGCCAAGATATGCCCCACAGGGGGCGACCCCTCCACTTT. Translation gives CASSQDMPHRGRPLHF.

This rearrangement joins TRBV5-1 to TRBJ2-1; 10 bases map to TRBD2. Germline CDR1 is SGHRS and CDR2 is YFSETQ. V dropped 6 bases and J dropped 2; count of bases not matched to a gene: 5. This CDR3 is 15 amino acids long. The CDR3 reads CASKSSGGAYNEQFF. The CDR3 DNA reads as TGCGCCAGCAAATCGAGCGGGGGGGCCTACAATGAGCAGTTCTTC.

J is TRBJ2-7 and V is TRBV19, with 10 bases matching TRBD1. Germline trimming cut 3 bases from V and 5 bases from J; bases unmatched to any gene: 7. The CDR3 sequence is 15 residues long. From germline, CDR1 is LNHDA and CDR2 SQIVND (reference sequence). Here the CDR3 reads CASSIPGQGINEQYF. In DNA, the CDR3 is TGTGCCAGTAGTATCCCGGGACAGGGGATTAACGAGCAGTACTTC.

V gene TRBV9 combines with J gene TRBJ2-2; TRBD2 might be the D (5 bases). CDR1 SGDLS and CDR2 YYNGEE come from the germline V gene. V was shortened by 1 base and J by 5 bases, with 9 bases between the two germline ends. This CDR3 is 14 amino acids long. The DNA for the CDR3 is TGTGCCAGCAGCGTATTAGAGGGTACCGGGGAGCTGTTTTTT. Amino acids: CASSVLEGTGELFF.

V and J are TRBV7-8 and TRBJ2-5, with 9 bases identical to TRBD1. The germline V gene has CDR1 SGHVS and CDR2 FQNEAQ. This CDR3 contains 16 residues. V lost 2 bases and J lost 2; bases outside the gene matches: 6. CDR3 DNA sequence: TGTGCCAGCAGCTTAAGCCGGGACAGGGATCAAGAGACCCAGTACTTC. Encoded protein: CASSLSRDRDQETQYF.

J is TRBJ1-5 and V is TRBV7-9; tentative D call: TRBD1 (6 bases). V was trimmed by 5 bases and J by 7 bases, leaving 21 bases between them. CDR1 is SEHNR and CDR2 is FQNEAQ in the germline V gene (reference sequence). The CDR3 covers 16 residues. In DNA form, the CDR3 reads TGTGCCAGCAGCGAAAGGGGGGGGCAGGTTGACCAGCCCCAGCATTTT. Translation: CASSERGGQVDQPQHF.